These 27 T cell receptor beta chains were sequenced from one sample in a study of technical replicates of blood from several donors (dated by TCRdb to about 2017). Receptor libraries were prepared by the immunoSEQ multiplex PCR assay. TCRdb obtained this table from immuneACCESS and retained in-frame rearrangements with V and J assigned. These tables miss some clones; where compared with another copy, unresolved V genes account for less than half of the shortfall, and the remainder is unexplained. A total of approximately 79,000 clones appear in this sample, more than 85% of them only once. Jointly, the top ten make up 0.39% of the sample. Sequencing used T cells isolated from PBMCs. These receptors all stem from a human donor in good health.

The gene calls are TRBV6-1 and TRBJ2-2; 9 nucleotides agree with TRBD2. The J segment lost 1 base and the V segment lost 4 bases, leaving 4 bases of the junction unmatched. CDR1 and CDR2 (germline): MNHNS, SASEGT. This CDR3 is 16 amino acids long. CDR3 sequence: CASSAPSGENTGELFF. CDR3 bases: TGTGCCAGCAGTGCACCTAGCGGGGAGAACACCGGGGAGCTGTTTTTT.

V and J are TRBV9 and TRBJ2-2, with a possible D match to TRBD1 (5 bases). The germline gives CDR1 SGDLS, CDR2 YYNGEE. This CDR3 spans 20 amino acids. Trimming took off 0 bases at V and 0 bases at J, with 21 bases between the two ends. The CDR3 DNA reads TGTGCCAGCAGCGTAGTTTCAGGGTTAACCCAACGTTCGAACACCGGGGAGCTGTTTTTT. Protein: CASSVVSGLTQRSNTGELFF.

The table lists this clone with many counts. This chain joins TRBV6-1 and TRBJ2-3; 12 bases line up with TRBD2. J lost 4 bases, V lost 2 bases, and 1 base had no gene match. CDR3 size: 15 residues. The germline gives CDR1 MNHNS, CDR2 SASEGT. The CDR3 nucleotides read TGTGCCAGCAGTGAACTAGCGGGAGGGCCAGATACGCAGTATTTT. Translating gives CASSELAGGPDTQYF.

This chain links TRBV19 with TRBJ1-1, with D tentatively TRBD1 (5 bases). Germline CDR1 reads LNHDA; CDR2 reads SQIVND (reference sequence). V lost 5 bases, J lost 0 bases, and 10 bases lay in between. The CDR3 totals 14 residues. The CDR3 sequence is CASSPDSMNTEAFF. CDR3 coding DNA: TGTGCCAGTAGTCCAGACAGCATGAACACTGAAGCTTTCTTT.

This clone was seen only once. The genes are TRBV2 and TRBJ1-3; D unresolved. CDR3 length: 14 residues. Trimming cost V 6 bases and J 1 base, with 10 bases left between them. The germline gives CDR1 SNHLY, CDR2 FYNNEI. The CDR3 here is CASRTRESGNTIYF. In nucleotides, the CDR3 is TGTGCCAGCAGGACCCGGGAGTCTGGAAACACCATATATTTT. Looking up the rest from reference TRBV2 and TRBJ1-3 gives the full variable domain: EPEVTQTPSHQVTQMGQEVILRCVPISNHLYFYWYRQILGQKVEFLVSFYNNEISEKSEIFDDQFSVERPDGSNFTLKIRSTKLEDSAMYFCASRTRESGNTIYFGEGSWLTVV.

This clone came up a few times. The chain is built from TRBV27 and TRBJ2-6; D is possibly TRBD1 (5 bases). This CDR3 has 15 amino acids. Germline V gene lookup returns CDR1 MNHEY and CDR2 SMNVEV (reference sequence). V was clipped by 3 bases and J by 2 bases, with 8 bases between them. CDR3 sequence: CASSFRVTGANVLTF. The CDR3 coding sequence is TGTGCCAGCAGTTTCAGGGTTACTGGGGCCAACGTCCTGACTTTC.

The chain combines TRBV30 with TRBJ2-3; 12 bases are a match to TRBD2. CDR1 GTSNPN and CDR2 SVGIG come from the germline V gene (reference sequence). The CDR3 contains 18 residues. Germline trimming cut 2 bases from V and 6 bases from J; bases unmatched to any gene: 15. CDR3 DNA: TGTGCCTGGAGTTTGGAGGGGCTAGCGGGAGGGCCTTTGGATACGCAGTATTTT. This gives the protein CAWSLEGLAGGPLDTQYF. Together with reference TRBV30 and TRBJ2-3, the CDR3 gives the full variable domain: SQTIHQWPATLVQPVGSPLSLECTVEGTSNPNLYWYRQAAGRGLQLLFYSVGIGQISSEVPQNLSASRPQDRQFILSSKKLLLSDSGFYLCAWSLEGLAGGPLDTQYFGPGTRLTVL.

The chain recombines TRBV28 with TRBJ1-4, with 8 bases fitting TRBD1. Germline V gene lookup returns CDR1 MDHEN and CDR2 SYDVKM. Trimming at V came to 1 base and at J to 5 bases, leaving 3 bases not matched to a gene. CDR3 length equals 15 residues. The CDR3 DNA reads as TGTGCCAGCAGTTTATTCGGGACAGGCAATGAAAAACTGTTTTTT. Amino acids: CASSLFGTGNEKLFF.

The chain's CDR3 is CASSFRGSQPQHF. The CDR3 coding sequence is TGTGCCAGCAGTTTTAGGGGGAGTCAGCCCCAGCATTTT. The chain recombines TRBV28 with TRBJ1-5, with D tentatively TRBD1 (6 bases). V was cut by 3 bases and J by 6 bases, with 9 bases left in between. CDR3 length equals 13 residues. The V gene's germline CDR1 is MDHEN and CDR2 SYDVKM.

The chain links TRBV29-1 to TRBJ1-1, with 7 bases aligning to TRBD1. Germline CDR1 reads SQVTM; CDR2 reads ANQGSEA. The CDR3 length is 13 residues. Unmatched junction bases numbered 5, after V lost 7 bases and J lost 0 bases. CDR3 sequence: CSAWGQLNTEAFF. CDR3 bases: TGCAGCGCCTGGGGACAGTTGAACACTGAAGCTTTCTTT.

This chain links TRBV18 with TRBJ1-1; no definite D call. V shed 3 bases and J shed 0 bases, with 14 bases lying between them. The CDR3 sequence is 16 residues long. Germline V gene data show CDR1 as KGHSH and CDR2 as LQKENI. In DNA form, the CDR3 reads TGTGCCAGCTCACCGGCTAGTCAGATCATGAACACTGAAGCTTTCTTT. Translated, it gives CASSPASQIMNTEAFF.

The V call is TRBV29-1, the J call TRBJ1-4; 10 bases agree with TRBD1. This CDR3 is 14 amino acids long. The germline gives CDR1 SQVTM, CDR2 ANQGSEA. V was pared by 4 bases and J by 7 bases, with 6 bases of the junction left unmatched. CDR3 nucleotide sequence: TGCAGCGTTGGGGACAGGGGTCAGAGTGAAAAACTGTTTTTT. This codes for CSVGDRGQSEKLFF. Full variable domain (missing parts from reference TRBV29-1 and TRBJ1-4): SAVISQKPSRDICQRGTSLTIQCQVDSQVTMMFWYRQQPGQSLTLIATANQGSEATYESGFVIDKFPISRPNLTFSTLTVSNMSPEDSSIYLCSVGDRGQSEKLFFGSGTQLSVL.

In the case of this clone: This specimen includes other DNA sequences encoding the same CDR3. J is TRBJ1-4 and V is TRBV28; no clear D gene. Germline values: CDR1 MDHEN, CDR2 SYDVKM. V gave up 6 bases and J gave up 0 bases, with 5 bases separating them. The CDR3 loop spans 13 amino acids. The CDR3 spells CASSFTTNEKLFF. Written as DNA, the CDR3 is TGTGCCAGCAGCTTTACAACTAATGAAAAACTGTTTTTT.

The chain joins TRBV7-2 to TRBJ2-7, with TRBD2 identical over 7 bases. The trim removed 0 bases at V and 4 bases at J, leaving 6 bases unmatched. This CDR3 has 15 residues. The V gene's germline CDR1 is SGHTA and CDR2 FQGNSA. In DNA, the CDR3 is TGTGCCAGCAGCTTAGCGGCCGCGGGGGATTACGAGCAGTACTTC. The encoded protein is CASSLAAAGDYEQYF.

In DNA form, the CDR3 reads TGTGCCTGGAGTTCCCAGGCAATTAATCAGCCCCAGCATTTT. It specifies CAWSSQAINQPQHF. The rearrangement links TRBV30 to TRBJ1-5; D remains unclear. The ends were cut back, 2 bases at V and 4 bases at J, with 12 bases in the middle. Germline-derived CDR1 and CDR2 are GTSNPN and SVGIG (reference sequence). The CDR3 consists of 14 residues.

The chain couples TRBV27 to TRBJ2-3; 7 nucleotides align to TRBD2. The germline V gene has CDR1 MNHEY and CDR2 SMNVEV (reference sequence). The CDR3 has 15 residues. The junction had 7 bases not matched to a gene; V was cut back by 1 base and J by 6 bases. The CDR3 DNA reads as TGTGCCAGCAGTTTATTAGGCGGGAGCTCCGATACGCAGTATTTT. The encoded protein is CASSLLGGSSDTQYF.

CDR3: CASSLSTGTGELFF. CDR3 DNA sequence: TGCGCCAGCAGTCTCTCTACAGGCACCGGGGAGCTGTTTTTT. The chain has TRBV10-1 and TRBJ2-2; possibly TRBD1 for D (5 bases). With 5 bases removed from V and 4 bases from J, the gap between germline ends came to 11 bases. Germline-derived CDR1 and CDR2 are WNHNN and SYGVQD (reference sequence). The CDR3 spans 14 residues.

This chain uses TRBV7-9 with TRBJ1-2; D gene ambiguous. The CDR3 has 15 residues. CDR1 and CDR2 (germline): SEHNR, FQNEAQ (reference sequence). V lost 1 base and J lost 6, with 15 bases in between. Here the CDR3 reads CASSLVTAPPHGYTF. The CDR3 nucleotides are TGTGCCAGCAGCTTAGTCACAGCTCCTCCCCATGGCTACACCTTC. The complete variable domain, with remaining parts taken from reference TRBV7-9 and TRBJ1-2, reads DTGVSQNPRHKITKRGQNVTFRCDPISEHNRLYWYRQTLGQGPEFLTYFQNEAQLEKSRLLSDRFSAERPKGSFSTLEIQRTEQGDSAMYLCASSLVTAPPHGYTFGSGTRLTVV.

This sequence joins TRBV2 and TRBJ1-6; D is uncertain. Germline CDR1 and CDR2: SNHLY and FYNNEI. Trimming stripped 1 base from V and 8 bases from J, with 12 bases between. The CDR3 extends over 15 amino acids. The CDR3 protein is CASSEVVAGYSPLHF. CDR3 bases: TGTGCCAGCAGTGAAGTTGTCGCCGGGTATTCACCCCTCCACTTT. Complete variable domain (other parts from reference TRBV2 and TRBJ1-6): EPEVTQTPSHQVTQMGQEVILRCVPISNHLYFYWYRQILGQKVEFLVSFYNNEISEKSEIFDDQFSVERPDGSNFTLKIRSTKLEDSAMYFCASSEVVAGYSPLHFGNGTRLTVT.

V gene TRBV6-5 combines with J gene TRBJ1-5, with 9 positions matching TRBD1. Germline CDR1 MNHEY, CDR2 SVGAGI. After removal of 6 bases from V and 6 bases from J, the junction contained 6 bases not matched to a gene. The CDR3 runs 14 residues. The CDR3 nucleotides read TGTGCCAGCAGCGGACAGGGGTGGCGTCAGCCCCAGCATTTT. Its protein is CASSGQGWRQPQHF.

The CDR3 coding sequence is TGTGCCAGCAGTTGTACTAGCGGGAGCCCCGGGGAGCTGTTTTTT. As protein: CASSCTSGSPGELFF. The rearrangement links TRBV6-9 to TRBJ2-2; 11 bases align to TRBD2. CDR3 length equals 15 residues. CDR1 is MNHGY, CDR2 SVAAGI, per germline. The ends lost 4 bases at V and 6 bases at J; junction bases unmatched: 4.

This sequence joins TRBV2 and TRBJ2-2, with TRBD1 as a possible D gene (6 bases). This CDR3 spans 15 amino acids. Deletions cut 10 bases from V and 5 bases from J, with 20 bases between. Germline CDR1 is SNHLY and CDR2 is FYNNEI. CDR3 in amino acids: CATPQGGRGTGELFF. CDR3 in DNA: TGTGCCACCCCTCAAGGGGGACGGGGAACCGGGGAGCTGTTTTTT.

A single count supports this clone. In DNA form, the CDR3 reads TGCGCCAGCAGCCACCCCGGTCGGGGGGTCAACACCGGGGAGCTGTTTTTT. Its translation is CASSHPGRGVNTGELFF. The gene calls are TRBV5-1 and TRBJ2-2; TRBD2 matches 7 bases. The CDR3 sequence is 17 residues long. With V trimmed by 4 bases and J by 2 bases, 11 bases remained unmatched. Germline V CDR1 and CDR2: SGHRS, YFSETQ.

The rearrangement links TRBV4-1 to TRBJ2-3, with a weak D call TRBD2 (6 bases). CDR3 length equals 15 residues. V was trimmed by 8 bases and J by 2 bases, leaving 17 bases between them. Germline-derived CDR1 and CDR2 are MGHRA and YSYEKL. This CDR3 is CASRNIAETTDTQYF. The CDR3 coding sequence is TGCGCCAGCCGGAACATAGCGGAGACCACAGATACGCAGTATTTT.

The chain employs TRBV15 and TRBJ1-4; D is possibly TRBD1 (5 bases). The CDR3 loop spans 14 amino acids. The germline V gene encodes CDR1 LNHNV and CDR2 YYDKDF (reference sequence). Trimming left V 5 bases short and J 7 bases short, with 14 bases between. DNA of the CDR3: TGTGCCACCAGCCCCAGGGTTTCGGGTGAAAAACTGTTTTTT. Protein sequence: CATSPRVSGEKLFF.

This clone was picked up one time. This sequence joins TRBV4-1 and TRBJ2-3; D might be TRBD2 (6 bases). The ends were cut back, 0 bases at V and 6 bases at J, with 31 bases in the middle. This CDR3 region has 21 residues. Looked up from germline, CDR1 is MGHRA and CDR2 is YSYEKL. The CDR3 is CASSQDVGPPAGSYRRDTQYF. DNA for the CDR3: TGCGCCAGCAGCCAAGACGTAGGGCCTCCGGCGGGATCATACCGCAGGGATACGCAGTATTTT.

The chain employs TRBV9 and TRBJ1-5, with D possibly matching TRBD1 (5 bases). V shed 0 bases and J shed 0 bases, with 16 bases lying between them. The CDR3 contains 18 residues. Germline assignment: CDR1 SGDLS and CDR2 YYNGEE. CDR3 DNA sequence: TGTGCCAGCAGCGTAGCGGACACGTCCCCCTATAGCAATCAGCCCCAGCATTTT. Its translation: CASSVADTSPYSNQPQHF.